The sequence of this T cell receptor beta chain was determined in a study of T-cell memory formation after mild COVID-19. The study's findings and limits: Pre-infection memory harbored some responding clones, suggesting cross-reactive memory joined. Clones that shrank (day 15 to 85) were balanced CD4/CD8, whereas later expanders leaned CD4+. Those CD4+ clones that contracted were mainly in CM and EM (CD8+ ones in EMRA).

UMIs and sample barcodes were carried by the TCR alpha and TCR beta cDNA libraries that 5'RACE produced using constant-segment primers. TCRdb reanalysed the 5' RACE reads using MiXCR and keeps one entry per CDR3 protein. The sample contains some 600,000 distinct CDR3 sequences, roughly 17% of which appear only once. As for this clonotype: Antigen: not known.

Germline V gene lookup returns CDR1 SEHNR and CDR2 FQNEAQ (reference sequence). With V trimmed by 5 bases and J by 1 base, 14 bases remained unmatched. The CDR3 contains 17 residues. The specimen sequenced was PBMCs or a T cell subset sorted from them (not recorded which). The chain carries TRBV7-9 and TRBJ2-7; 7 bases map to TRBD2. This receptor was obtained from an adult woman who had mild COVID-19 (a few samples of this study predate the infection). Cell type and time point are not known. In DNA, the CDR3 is TGTGCCAGCAGCGCTACTTGGCCATCTAGCGGATCCTACGAGCAGTACTTC. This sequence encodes CASSATWPSSGSYEQYF.